The clone carrying this T cell receptor (beta chain) was observed at least ten times. Molecular barcoded adaptors covering alpha/delta and beta/gamma chains were used on approximately 440 ng RNA. TCRdb independently ran MiXCR on the reads; one entry per CDR3 protein. The data show approximately 58,000 distinct CDR3 sequences, more than 20% seen once. Trimming shortened V by 2 bases and J by 13 bases, and 15 bases separated the two germline ends. This CDR3 region has 13 residues. Germline CDR1 and CDR2: MNHNY and SVGAGI (reference sequence). The entry originates in a study of read filtering for tumor transcriptome and immune sequencing. About the research overall: DNase treatment preceded whole-transcriptome library preparation.

V usage is TRBV6-6 and J usage is TRBJ2-1; D is undetermined. Sequencing was carried out using a population of CD138-negative cells sorted from bone marrow. The receptor was derived from a donor over 35 with multiple myeloma. The CDR3 loop is CASSYGTRQLQFF. DNA for the CDR3: TGTGCCAGCAGTTACGGCACGCGGCAGCTCCAGTTCTTC.